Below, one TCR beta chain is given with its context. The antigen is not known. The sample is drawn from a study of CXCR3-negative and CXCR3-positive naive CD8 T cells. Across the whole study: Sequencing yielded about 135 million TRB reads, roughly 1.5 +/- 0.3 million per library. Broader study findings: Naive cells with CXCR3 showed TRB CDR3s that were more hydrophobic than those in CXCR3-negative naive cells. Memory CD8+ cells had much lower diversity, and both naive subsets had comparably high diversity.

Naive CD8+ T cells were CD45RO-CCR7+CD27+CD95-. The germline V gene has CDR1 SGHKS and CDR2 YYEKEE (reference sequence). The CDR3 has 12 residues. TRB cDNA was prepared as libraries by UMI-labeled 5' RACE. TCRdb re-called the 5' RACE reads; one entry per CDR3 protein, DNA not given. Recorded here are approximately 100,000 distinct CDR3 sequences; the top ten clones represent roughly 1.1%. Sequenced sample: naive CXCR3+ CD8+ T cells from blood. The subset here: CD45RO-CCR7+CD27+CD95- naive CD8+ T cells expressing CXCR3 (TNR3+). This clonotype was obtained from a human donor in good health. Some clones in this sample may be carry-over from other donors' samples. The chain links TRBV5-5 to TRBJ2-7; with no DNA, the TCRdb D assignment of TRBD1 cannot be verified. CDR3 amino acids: CAIFPLPYEQYF. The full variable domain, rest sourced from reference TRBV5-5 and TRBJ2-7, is DAGVTQSPTHLIKTRGQQVTLRCSPISGHKSVSWYQQVLGQGPQFIFQYYEKEERGRGNFPDRFSARQFPNYSSELNVNALLLGDSALYLCAIFPLPYEQYFGPGTRLTVT.